This T cell receptor beta chain was captured in a study of cytomegalovirus exposure and HLA in healthy donors. Study-level background: Most donors, 81% of 350 to 450 genotyped, fell in the Caucasian-associated ancestry cluster.

The CDR3 is 15 residues long. Germline values: CDR1 SGHAT, CDR2 FQNNGV. The V gene end was trimmed by 4 bases and the J gene end by 9 bases; junction bases not matched to a gene: 10. This clone came up a few times. Its antigen remains unknown. Study observations and caveats: 87-base-pair reads could not separate some V segments, including TRBV6-2 and TRBV6-3.

The PCR made use of 60 Vbeta and 13 Jbeta primers. Generated by immunoSEQ multiplex PCR, the TCRdb table keeps only in-frame clones and is missing some. The sample has 130,000 or so clones; under 70% are singletons. The chain is built from TRBV11-2 and TRBJ2-1, with TRBD2 identical over 9 bases. The sequence came from a man aged 18 to 30 in good health and CMV-seronegative. Sequencing input: PBMCs. DNA for the CDR3: TGTGCCAGCAGCTCTTTAGCGGGAGAAAGGGGTGAGCAGTTCTTC. Encoded protein: CASSSLAGERGEQFF.